A selection of T cell receptor beta chains follows, all from one sample in a study of blood T cell repertoires in COVID-19. The protocol was immunoSEQ multiplex PCR, while the TCRdb copy is restricted to in-frame clones and leaves out a portion. The sample consists of around 340,000 clones, around 83% of them appearing once. Material: peripheral blood. The receptors stem from a young man with active or convalescent COVID-19. The CDR3 runs from the conserved cysteine through the conserved F or W. D genes are given only for firm matches. Only part of the rows carry a size: once, few, many, or a class if the clone is expanded.

v_gene	d_gene	abundance	j_gene	CDR3nt	CDR3aa
TRBV27	NA	NA	TRBJ2-2	TGTGCCAGCGCCCGACATTTCGCGAACACCGGGGAGCTGTTTTTT	CASARHFANTGELFF
TRBV30	NA	NA	TRBJ1-6	TGTGCCTGGGCGGTCGGGGGACGAGGTCGATTTTCACCCCTCCACTTT	CAWAVGGRGRFSPLHF
TRBV19	TRBD1	NA	TRBJ2-2	TGTGCCACCTCGACTCTGGACAGGGGGCGCGTTGACACCGGGGAGCTGTTTTTT	CATSTLDRGRVDTGELFF
TRBV5-8	TRBD2	NA	TRBJ2-1	TGTGCCAGCAGCTTGTTCGCGGGAGCGAGGAATGAGCAGTTCTTC	CASSLFAGARNEQFF
TRBV6-5	TRBD1	NA	TRBJ1-4	TGTGCCAGCGGAACCCGGACAGGGGTTAATGAAAAACTGTTTTTT	CASGTRTGVNEKLFF
TRBV19	NA	once	TRBJ1-5	TGTGCCAGTAGTGGTAGGCAGCGCACAAGGCCCCAGCATTTT	CASSGRQRTRPQHF
TRBV4-1	TRBD2	medium-sized	TRBJ2-2	TGCGCCAGCAGCCCTCCGGGACTAGCCGGCGGGGAGCTGTTTTTT	CASSPPGLAGGELFF
TRBV4-3	TRBD1	NA	TRBJ2-7	TGCGCCAGCAGCCAGGACAGGGTTTCCTACGAGCAGTACTTC	CASSQDRVSYEQYF
TRBV24-1	NA	NA	TRBJ2-2	TGTGCCACCAGGGCACCGAACACCGGGGAGCTGTTTTTT	CATRAPNTGELFF
TRBV7-6	NA	NA	TRBJ1-5	TGTGCCAGCAGCTTAGGTACAGCAAATCAGCCCCAGCATTTT	CASSLGTANQPQHF
TRBV6-1	NA	NA	TRBJ1-1	TGTGCCAGCAGTGAAAAGTTGGACGGGAGCCGGGTCTTT	CASSEKLDGSRVF
TRBV4-3	TRBD2	NA	TRBJ2-5	TGCGCCAGCAGCCAAGATCGGACTAGCGGGAGGAGTCGCGGAGAGACCCAGTACTTC	CASSQDRTSGRSRGETQYF
TRBV11-3	NA	NA	TRBJ2-6	TGTGCCAGCAGCTTAAGACTGGCGGTAGGGGCCAACGTCCTGACTTTC	CASSLRLAVGANVLTF
TRBV4-1	NA	NA	TRBJ1-2	TGCGCCAGCAGCCAAGGTGCCGCGTCTTATGGCTACACCTTC	CASSQGAASYGYTF
TRBV4-1	NA	few	TRBJ1-2	TGCGCCAGCAGCCAAGAAGTGAAGGCGGCTAACTATGGCTACACCTTC	CASSQEVKAANYGYTF
TRBV29-1	TRBD1	few	TRBJ1-1	TGCAGCGTTGATCCTACAGGGGGGAGACCTGAAGCTTTCTTT	CSVDPTGGRPEAFF
TRBV12-5	NA	NA	TRBJ2-3	TGTGCTAGTGGCTCACCAGGGGCTCCCACCGACACAGATACGCAGTATTTT	CASGSPGAPTDTDTQYF